This T cell receptor beta chain originates from a study of human T cells and chemical hapten exposure. Study-wide context: The study sensitized with 2% DPC on a 2 cm by 2 cm patch of upper inner arm skin. Small discrepancies in pooled library volume mainly accounted for the varying TCR yields per sample. During the roughly 25-week study period, patients had diphenylcyclopropenone applied to the scalp every week.

At least ten counts were recorded for this clonotype. The V and J ends lost 0 bases and 7 bases, in that order; junction bases with no gene match: 0. The V gene's germline CDR1 is LGHNT and CDR2 FRNRAP. This CDR3 is 13 amino acids long. Each CDR3 protein is one row after TCRdb ran MiXCR on the RACE reads. The repertoire holds around 300,000 distinct CDR3 sequences, with approximately 7.5% as singletons. The time point is: pre-sensitization, week 0. Treatment here: therapeutic diphenylcyclopropenone sensitization with weekly scalp DPC. Sequenced here: whole blood, sampled in connection with sensitization to the hapten diphenylcyclopropenone (DPC). The chain links TRBV12-5 to TRBJ2-1; 7 bases are shared with TRBD1. The receptor was isolated from a man aged 18 to 29 with alopecia areata. Some clones in this sample may be carry-over from other donors' samples. The CDR3 region has the DNA TGTGCTAGTGGTTTGGTGGACAGGAATGAGCAGTTCTTC. The encoded protein is CASGLVDRNEQFF.